The 31 T cell receptor beta chains in this list originate from one sample, sequenced in a study of CD8 T cells in ankylosing spondylitis. TCRdb independently ran MiXCR on the 5' RACE reads; one entry per CDR3 protein. This sample carries roughly 280,000 distinct CDR3 sequences, 20% of them seen once, and the ten largest clones take roughly 8%. What was sequenced was blood, either unsorted or a sorted T cell fraction (not recorded which). The receptors were gathered from a male donor with ankylosing spondylitis or in good health (not recorded which).

The rearrangement joins TRBV5-1 to TRBJ2-3; the match to TRBD2 covers 10 bases. CDR1 is SGHRS, CDR2 YFSETQ, per germline. The CDR3 has 16 residues. The J segment lost 4 bases and the V segment lost 0 bases, leaving 5 bases of the junction unmatched. The CDR3 here is CASSLEPSGSADTQYF. The CDR3 region has the DNA TGCGCCAGCAGCTTGGAGCCTAGCGGGAGTGCAGATACGCAGTATTTT.

CDR3 in DNA: TGTGCCAGCAGCAAAGATCCGGAGTACGTC. Translating gives CASSKDPEYV. This rearrangement joins TRBV21-1 to TRBJ2-7. TRBV21-1 is a recognized pseudogene. The CDR3 spans 10 residues.

The chain is built from TRBV20-1 and TRBJ2-1, with 16 bases aligning to TRBD2. The V gene end was trimmed by 6 bases and the J gene end by 5 bases; junction bases not matched to a gene: 10. The germline V gene has CDR1 DFQATT and CDR2 SNEGSKA (reference sequence). The CDR3 runs 17 residues. CDR3 region: CSAQGLAGGKIHNEQFF. Written as DNA, the CDR3 is TGCAGTGCCCAGGGACTAGCGGGAGGGAAGATACACAATGAGCAGTTCTTC.

This clonotype was seen repeatedly, ten times or more. The chain is built from TRBV6-1 and TRBJ1-2; 8 bases agree with TRBD1. V was clipped by 5 bases and J by 7 bases; unmatched bases: 6. CDR1 and CDR2 from the germline V gene are MNHNS and SASEGT. The CDR3 consists of 13 residues. CDR3 sequence: CASSQGATSGYTF. CDR3 nucleotides: TGTGCCAGCAGTCAGGGGGCAACAAGTGGCTACACCTTC.

A few counts support this clonotype. V and J are TRBV9 and TRBJ2-3; D is undetermined. Per germline, CDR1 SGDLS and CDR2 YYNGEE. This CDR3 has 14 amino acids. V was shortened by 4 bases and J by 3 bases, with 12 bases between the two germline ends. The CDR3 sequence is CASSPLVGTDTQYF. CDR3 DNA: TGTGCCAGCAGCCCATTGGTGGGAACAGATACGCAGTATTTT.

V usage is TRBV5-5 and J usage is TRBJ2-3, with D tentatively TRBD1 (6 bases). Germline values: CDR1 SGHKS, CDR2 YYEKEE (reference sequence). Trimming took 10 bases from V and 2 from J, leaving 17 bases between them. The CDR3 loop spans 14 amino acids. The CDR3 loop reads CAGTTGPFTDTQYF. In DNA, the CDR3 is TGTGCCGGGACAACCGGACCTTTCACAGATACGCAGTATTTT.

This clonotype occurred many times. The gene calls are TRBV5-1 and TRBJ2-3; TRBD1 or TRBD2 may be the D gene (5 bases each). V was shortened by 0 bases and J by 4 bases, with 12 bases between the two germline ends. In germline, CDR1 is SGHRS, CDR2 YFSETQ. This CDR3 has 15 residues. CDR3 amino acids: CASSLAGTGPDTQYF. The DNA of the CDR3 is TGCGCCAGCAGCTTGGCCGGTACGGGACCAGATACGCAGTATTTT.

This clonotype turned up a few times. The V and J genes are TRBV5-1 and TRBJ2-1; 13 bases map to TRBD2. The CDR3 runs to 16 residues. Germline V gene sequence: CDR1 SGHRS, CDR2 YFSETQ. Trimming removed 2 bases from V and 4 bases from J; junction bases left unmatched: 3. CDR3 bases: TGCGCCAGCAGCTTACCGGGACTAGCGGGATACAATGAGCAGTTCTTC. This gives the protein CASSLPGLAGYNEQFF.

The sample holds many counts of this clonotype. V gene TRBV12-3 or TRBV12-4 combines with J gene TRBJ1-2, with a possible D match to TRBD1 (5 bases). V was shortened by 3 bases and J by 2 bases, with 7 bases between the two germline ends. The CDR3 loop spans 13 amino acids. CDR3 nucleotides: TGTGCCAGCAGTTTGGGGGGGAACTATGGCTACACCTTC. Translated: CASSLGGNYGYTF.

The V call is TRBV2, the J call TRBJ1-5; no reliable D call. The germline V gene encodes CDR1 SNHLY and CDR2 FYNNEI. The CDR3 contains 14 residues. V was trimmed by 4 bases and J by 1 base, leaving 8 bases between them. The CDR3, as DNA: TGTGCCAGCAGTGCGGGGAACAGCAATCAGCCCCAGCATTTT. The encoded protein is CASSAGNSNQPQHF. Drawing the rest from reference TRBV2 and TRBJ1-5, the complete variable domain is EPEVTQTPSHQVTQMGQEVILRCVPISNHLYFYWYRQILGQKVEFLVSFYNNEISEKSEIFDDQFSVERPDGSNFTLKIRSTKLEDSAMYFCASSAGNSNQPQHFGDGTRLSIL.

A word on this clonotype: The limits of the CDR3 on the DNA are not certain, so only TCRdb's listed CDR3 is given. The rearrangement uses TRBV6-5 and TRBJ1-3; TRBD1 is the table's D call and was not checked against the DNA. CDR1 and CDR2 (germline): MNHEY, SVGAGI. The CDR3 spans 17 residues, counting both ends. This CDR3 reads CASSTSGQVHSGNTIYF.

The V call is TRBV20-1, the J call TRBJ2-7; possible D gene TRBD2, 6 bases. V was shortened by 2 bases and J by 0 bases, with 11 bases between the two germline ends. This CDR3 region has 14 residues. Germline values: CDR1 DFQATT, CDR2 SNEGSKA (reference sequence). CDR3 DNA: TGCAGTGCTAGATCGCGGGGAAGCTCCTACGAGCAGTACGTC. Its protein product is CSARSRGSSYEQYV.

This clonotype was found many times. An end of the junction differs from the germline gene, which may be a read error. The chain couples TRBV2 to TRBJ2-3; unclear D gene. Germline V gene sequence: CDR1 SNHLY, CDR2 FYNNEI. The CDR3 consists of 12 residues. CDR3 region: CASSLNTDTQYF. CDR3 coding DNA: TGCGCCAGCAGCCTTAACACAGATACGCAGTATTTT.

The chain uses TRBV29-1 and TRBJ1-4; unclear D gene. Trimming removed 4 bases at V and 0 bases at J, with 9 bases between. Germline-derived CDR1 and CDR2 are SQVTM and ANQGSEA. The CDR3 runs to 14 residues. The CDR3 DNA follows: TGCAGCGTTGCGAAAGATGCAACTAATGAAAAACTGTTTTTT. Protein product: CSVAKDATNEKLFF.

The chain has TRBV5-1 and TRBJ1-1, with a weak D call TRBD1 (6 bases). From germline, CDR1 is SGHRS and CDR2 YFSETQ. The V end lost 0 bases, the J end lost 2 bases, and 11 bases lay between the germline ends. The CDR3 has 15 amino acids. The CDR3 is CASSLEGGPNTEAFF. CDR3 DNA: TGCGCCAGCAGCTTGGAAGGGGGACCCAACACTGAAGCTTTCTTT.

This clonotype has a handful of counts. The chain has TRBV5-1 and TRBJ2-5; D is undetermined. Germline V lookup: CDR1 SGHRS, CDR2 YFSETQ. There are 14 residues in the CDR3. V was shortened by 4 bases and J by 7 bases, with 17 bases between the two germline ends. The CDR3 loop is CASSQGQGSGTQYF. CDR3 nucleotides: TGCGCCAGCAGCCAAGGTCAAGGGTCAGGGACCCAGTACTTC.

The V and J genes are TRBV15 and TRBJ1-6, with unresolved D. Germline assignment: CDR1 LNHNV and CDR2 YYDKDF (reference sequence). The ends were cut back, 8 bases at V and 2 bases at J, with 10 bases in the middle. The length of the CDR3 is 14 residues. The CDR3 DNA sequence: TGTGCCACCCAACAGAGTCCCTATAATTCACCCCTCCACTTT. Translation gives CATQQSPYNSPLHF.

The V and J genes are TRBV7-9 and TRBJ2-6, with no clear D. The germline V gene has CDR1 SEHNR and CDR2 FQNEAQ (reference sequence). Trimming left V 1 base short and J 0 bases short, with 7 bases between. The CDR3 is 16 amino acids. The CDR3 nucleotides read TGTGCCAGCAGCTTAGGGGGTGTCTCTGGGGCCAACGTCCTGACTTTC. Protein: CASSLGGVSGANVLTF.

There are many counts of this clonotype. The chain recombines TRBV9 with TRBJ2-2, with D unresolved. V lost 0 bases and J lost 6, with 24 bases in between. CDR3 length: 19 residues. The germline gives CDR1 SGDLS, CDR2 YYNGEE. CDR3 bases: TGTGCCAGCAGCGTAGGTCTAGGAAGGGTCCTACTGACCGCCGGGGAGCTGTTTTTT. This sequence encodes CASSVGLGRVLLTAGELFF. Variable domain in full (rest from reference TRBV9 and TRBJ2-2): DSGVTQTPKHLITATGQRVTLRCSPRSGDLSVYWYQQSLDQGLQFLIQYYNGEERAKGNILERFSAQQFPDLHSELNLSSLELGDSALYFCASSVGLGRVLLTAGELFFGEGSRLTVL.

This clonotype was seen more than once but under ten times. For the CDR3, the DNA is TGCAGTGCCCACGAAGGGGCCAGTCAAGATACGCAGTATTTT. Protein: CSAHEGASQDTQYF. The chain is built from TRBV20-1 and TRBJ2-3; D might be TRBD1 (5 bases). Per germline, CDR1 DFQATT and CDR2 SNEGSKA (reference sequence). The CDR3 spans 14 residues. V was shortened by 6 bases and J by 5 bases, with 18 bases between the two germline ends.

In its sample, this clonotype was seen many times. CDR3 loop: CASSFARGAQETQYF. The CDR3 nucleotides are TGCGCCAGCAGCTTTGCTAGGGGCGCACAAGAGACCCAGTACTTC. The chain links TRBV5-1 to TRBJ2-5; tentative D call: TRBD1 (5 bases). The germline gives CDR1 SGHRS, CDR2 YFSETQ. V was trimmed by 2 bases and J by 2 bases, leaving 13 bases between them. This CDR3 spans 15 amino acids.

V and J are TRBV15 and TRBJ2-5; D unresolved. CDR1 LNHNV and CDR2 YYDKDF come from the germline V gene (reference sequence). Between the trimmed V and J ends, which lost 3 bases and 5 bases, there was a span of 13 bases. CDR3 length: 14 residues. This CDR3 is CATSSIQVRETQYF. As DNA, the CDR3 is TGTGCCACCAGCAGTATCCAGGTCAGGGAGACCCAGTACTTC.

This clonotype was found a few times. The J gene is TRBJ1-2, the V gene TRBV20-1; no clear D. CDR1 is DFQATT and CDR2 is SNEGSKA in the germline V gene (reference sequence). The V gene lost 3 bases and the J gene lost 13 bases, with 9 bases spanning the gap. The CDR3 is 9 amino acids. The CDR3 DNA reads as TGCAGTGCTAGTTTTCCAAGCACCTTC. Encoded protein: CSASFPSTF.

The table lists this clonotype with a few counts. The chain recombines TRBV5-5 with TRBJ1-1; the D is unclear. CDR1 is SGHKS, CDR2 YYEKEE, per germline (reference sequence). V lost 6 bases and J lost 0, with 18 bases in between. This CDR3 contains 16 residues. The CDR3 is CASTPLLRTMNTEAFF. The CDR3 DNA is TGTGCCAGCACCCCATTGTTACGGACCATGAACACTGAAGCTTTCTTT.

In its sample, this clonotype was seen a few times. This chain joins TRBV20-1 and TRBJ1-3; TRBD1 matches at 8 bases. Trimming cost V 1 base and J 4 bases; bases outside gene matches: 6. This CDR3 contains 15 residues. Germline CDR1 reads DFQATT; CDR2 reads SNEGSKA (reference sequence). The CDR3 sequence is CSARAHPGGGNTIYF. In DNA form, the CDR3 reads TGCAGTGCTAGAGCCCACCCAGGGGGCGGAAACACCATATATTTT.

This clonotype was seen a few times. The chain has TRBV7-6 and TRBJ2-3; 7 nucleotides line up with TRBD2. J was trimmed by 3 bases and V by 5 bases; bases with no gene match: 8. The CDR3 length is 15 residues. Germline V gives CDR1 SGHVS, CDR2 FNYEAQ. The DNA for the CDR3 is TGTGCCAGCAGCCCGACGGGGGGTCAGACAGATACGCAGTATTTT. It yields the protein CASSPTGGQTDTQYF.

In its sample, this clonotype was seen a few times. The chain recombines TRBV3-1 with TRBJ1-2; TRBD1 is a possible D gene (5 bases). V was trimmed by 4 bases and J by 6 bases, leaving 18 bases between them. The CDR3 has 15 amino acids. Germline CDR1 reads LGHDT; CDR2 reads YNNKEL (reference sequence). The CDR3 reads CASSPDWRGAHGYTF. The CDR3 DNA reads TGTGCCAGCAGCCCCGATTGGCGAGGGGCGCATGGCTACACCTTC.

This clonotype appeared a few times. This chain joins TRBV24-1 and TRBJ2-2, with D hard to call. CDR1 KGHDR and CDR2 SFDVKD come from the germline V gene. V was shortened by 9 bases and J by 9 bases, with 10 bases between the two germline ends. CDR3 length: 11 residues. The CDR3 sequence is CATRFGRELFF. As DNA, the CDR3 is TGTGCCACCCGGTTCGGGCGGGAGCTGTTTTTT.

The rearrangement joins TRBV7-8 to TRBJ1-5, with D possibly being TRBD1 (5 bases). Germline V gives CDR1 SGHVS, CDR2 FQNEAQ. V was cut by 5 bases and J by 2 bases, with 13 bases left in between. The CDR3 covers 15 residues. This CDR3 is CASSQRQGGNQPQHF. As DNA, the CDR3 is TGTGCCAGCAGCCAAAGGCAGGGTGGCAATCAGCCCCAGCATTTT.

This clonotype was picked up many times. The rearrangement joins TRBV20-1 to TRBJ1-4; D call uncertain. V was pared by 4 bases and J by 2 bases, with 11 bases between. The V gene's germline CDR1 is DFQATT and CDR2 SNEGSKA (reference sequence). CDR3 length equals 14 residues. As DNA, the CDR3 is TGCAGTGCTACAGGTGGCGAGACTAATGAAAAACTGTTTTTT. This sequence encodes CSATGGETNEKLFF.

Written as DNA, the CDR3 is TGTGCCTCTTTAGCGGATGGCACAGATACGCAGTATTTT. Translating gives CASLADGTDTQYF. V gene TRBV10-3 combines with J gene TRBJ2-3; a weak D match, TRBD2 (6 bases). V lost 11 bases, J lost 1 base, and 13 bases lay in between. CDR3 length equals 13 residues. CDR1 is ENHRY and CDR2 is SYGVKD in the germline V gene.